The 4 T cell receptor beta chains presented below share a single source sample, sequenced in a study of T cell repertoires in cytomegalovirus infection. TCRdb analysed the reads with MiXCR anew, one entry per CDR3 protein. The sample carries hundreds of thousands of distinct CDR3 sequences, less than 40% recorded once. Sample: PBMCs. The receptors shown here come from a human donor in good health (CMV status not recorded). Some clones in this sample may be carry-over from other donors' samples.

The chain recombines TRBV27 with TRBJ2-7; perhaps TRBD2 as D (6 bases). V lost 5 bases to trimming and J lost 1 base, with 18 bases between them. The CDR3 has 16 residues. Germline assignment: CDR1 MNHEY and CDR2 SMNVEV (reference sequence). The CDR3 region is CASSLGPTGESYEQYF. The DNA for the CDR3 is TGTGCCAGCAGTCTTGGTCCGACGGGGGAATCCTACGAGCAGTACTTC.

This clonotype was seen a few times. This rearrangement joins TRBV20-1 to TRBJ2-1, with D possibly matching TRBD2 (6 bases). Trimming took off 6 bases at V and 0 bases at J, with 15 bases between the two ends. The germline gives CDR1 DFQATT, CDR2 SNEGSKA (reference sequence). CDR3 size: 15 residues. Here the CDR3 reads CSAIEASDSYNEQFF. The CDR3 DNA sequence: TGCAGTGCAATCGAGGCTAGCGACTCCTACAATGAGCAGTTCTTC.

About this clonotype: This clone may be a read error of a much larger clone one base away. CDR3 sequence (DNA): TGTGCCAGCAGCCCAAGCGGGGGGCTAGCCAAAAACATTCAGTGCTTC. It translates to CASSPSGGLAKNIQCF. The rearrangement links TRBV7-8 to TRBJ2-4; TRBD2 aligns across 9 bases. Per germline, CDR1 SGHVS and CDR2 FQNEAQ. The CDR3 consists of 16 residues. Drawing the rest from reference TRBV7-8 and TRBJ2-4, the complete variable domain is GAGVSQSPRYKVAKRGQDVALRCDPISGHVSLFWYQQALGQGPEFLTYFQNEAQLDKSGLPSDRFFAERPEGSVSTLKIQRTQQEDSAVYLCASSPSGGLAKNIQCFGAGTRLSVL.

V gene TRBV20-1 combines with J gene TRBJ1-2, with 7 bases aligning to TRBD1. Germline values: CDR1 DFQATT, CDR2 SNEGSKA (reference sequence). V was clipped by 1 base and J by 8 bases; unmatched bases: 7. The CDR3 has 13 amino acids. The CDR3 DNA is TGCAGTGCTAGAGTCCCACAGGGACAGGGCTACACCTTC. Its protein product is CSARVPQGQGYTF.